This T cell receptor (beta chain) was sequenced in a study of blood T cells in healthy people across ages. The V gene end was trimmed by 8 bases and the J gene end by 2 bases; junction bases not matched to a gene: 11. The CDR3 is 16 residues long. The germline V gene has CDR1 MNHNS and CDR2 SASEGT. Remarks on this clonotype: Its antigen remains unknown.

Study-level results: Roughly linear declines in TCR beta diversity per million T cells occurred with age. CMV infection status of these donors was not known. Bulk PBMC profiling left naive and antigen-experienced comparisons inconclusive.

A sample-barcoded 5' primer and a J-beta primer mix were used in a second PCR of roughly 7 to 11 cycles. The yield of each sample was at least 2.5 million CDR3-containing paired-end reads. TCRdb used MiXCR to reprocess the 5' RACE reads, holding one entry per CDR3 protein. The sample consists of roughly 2 million distinct CDR3 sequences, around half of them appearing once. This TCR came from a woman aged 40 to 55 in good health. The chain combines TRBV6-1 with TRBJ1-5; TRBD1 agrees at 8 bases. The material sequenced was blood. The CDR3 DNA sequence: TGTGCCAGCGACGGTCCACAGGGGGTTGGCAATCAGCCCCAGCATTTT. Protein: CASDGPQGVGNQPQHF.